These 32 T cell receptor beta chains were sequenced from one sample in a study of blood T cell repertoires in COVID-19. Produced via immunoSEQ multiplex PCR; TCRdb's table is partial and in-frame only. The sample holds around 160,000 clones, around 80% seen once. The sequencing input was PBMCs or T cells enriched from blood (not recorded which). All receptors come from a woman aged 60-70 years who had recovered from COVID-19.

This chain joins TRBV16 and TRBJ1-1; TRBD1 might be the D (5 bases). The CDR3 is 15 residues long. The V and J ends lost 0 bases and 5 bases respectively, with 13 bases between them. Germline CDR1 KGHSY, CDR2 FQNENV. The CDR3 sequence: CASSQSSGLGTEAFF. The CDR3, as DNA: TGTGCCAGCAGCCAATCGTCAGGGCTTGGTACTGAAGCTTTCTTT.

The CDR3 coding sequence is TGCGCCAGCAGCCCCCTGGGACAGGGACACGATGAAGGCTACACCTTC. Its translation: CASSPLGQGHDEGYTF. This chain joins TRBV4-1 and TRBJ1-2, with 9 bases lining up with TRBD1. The CDR3 covers 16 residues. The V and J ends lost 4 bases and 8 bases, in that order; junction bases with no gene match: 14. Germline V lookup: CDR1 MGHRA, CDR2 YSYEKL.

This sequence joins TRBV11-2 and TRBJ1-6; TRBD1 matches 9 bases. Germline CDR1 SGHAT, CDR2 FQNNGV. The CDR3 length is 14 residues. V was clipped by 3 bases and J by 14 bases; unmatched bases: 8. DNA for the CDR3: TGTGCCAGCAGCTTGGGACAGGGAAATCGGGCCCTCCACTTT. Translation gives CASSLGQGNRALHF.

This clone appeared a few times. The gene calls are TRBV7-9 and TRBJ1-4; tentatively, D is TRBD1 (6 bases). The length of the CDR3 is 14 residues. Per the germline V gene, CDR1 is SEHNR and CDR2 is FQNEAQ (reference sequence). V lost 1 base, J lost 10 bases, and 13 bases lay in between. This CDR3 reads CASSLGQERGKLFF. CDR3 DNA sequence: TGTGCCAGCAGCTTAGGACAGGAACGTGGAAAACTGTTTTTT.

V and J are TRBV7-3 and TRBJ1-1; D gene uncertain. Germline V gene lookup returns CDR1 SGHTA and CDR2 FQGTGA. The germline V and J ends were trimmed by 2 bases and 11 bases, with 18 bases remaining between them. This CDR3 is built from 14 residues. The CDR3 DNA reads TGTGCCAGCAGCTTATTGGCATGGGCGGGCCCGGCTTTCTTT. This gives the protein CASSLLAWAGPAFF.

This chain connects TRBV28 to TRBJ2-7; TRBD1 aligns across 8 bases. The CDR3 is 16 residues long. Germline V gene lookup returns CDR1 MDHEN and CDR2 SYDVKM. The J segment lost 1 base and the V segment lost 5 bases, leaving 10 bases of the junction unmatched. The CDR3 region has the DNA TGTGCCAGCAGTAGACGACAGGGGACCTATTCCTACGAGCAGTACTTC. This encodes CASSRRQGTYSYEQYF.

V usage is TRBV5-1 and J usage is TRBJ1-1; D is perhaps TRBD1 (6 bases). CDR3 size: 17 residues. Deletions cut 1 base from V and 1 base from J, with 17 bases between. Germline V gives CDR1 SGHRS, CDR2 YFSETQ. Here the CDR3 reads CASSLFGASGANTEAFF. In DNA, the CDR3 is TGCGCCAGCAGCTTGTTTGGTGCTTCAGGGGCGAACACTGAAGCTTTCTTT. Using reference TRBV5-1 and TRBJ1-1 for the parts outside the CDR3, the full variable domain is KAGVTQTPRYLIKTRGQQVTLSCSPISGHRSVSWYQQTPGQGLQFLFEYFSETQRNKGNFPGRFSGRQFSNSRSEMNVSTLELGDSALYLCASSLFGASGANTEAFFGQGTRLTVV.

The J gene is TRBJ2-5, the V gene TRBV18, with D possibly being TRBD1 (5 bases). The V gene's germline CDR1 is KGHSH and CDR2 LQKENI. Between the trimmed V and J ends, which lost 5 bases and 4 bases, there was a span of 17 bases. CDR3 length: 15 amino acids. CDR3 nucleotides: TGTGCCAGCTCAGCGCGGCAGGGAAGAGGAGAGACCCAGTACTTC. It translates to CASSARQGRGETQYF.

The V and J genes are TRBV30 and TRBJ2-5, with 9 positions matching TRBD1. V trimming: 0 bases; J trimming: 4 bases; junction bases outside the gene matches: 12. The CDR3 runs to 17 residues. The germline gives CDR1 GTSNPN, CDR2 SVGIG (reference sequence). The CDR3, as DNA: TGTGCCTGGAGTGTAGGCGCTTTAGGGACAGGGTTAGAGACCCAGTACTTC. The encoded protein is CAWSVGALGTGLETQYF.

The chain has TRBV6-5 and TRBJ1-1, with TRBD1 identical over 7 bases. Germline loops: CDR1 MNHEY, CDR2 SVGAGI. The CDR3 is 14 amino acids. Unmatched junction bases numbered 3, after V lost 5 bases and J lost 0 bases. CDR3: CASSTGTVNTEAFF. CDR3 in DNA: TGTGCCAGCAGTACCGGGACAGTGAACACTGAAGCTTTCTTT.

This chain joins TRBV2 and TRBJ2-6; 14 nucleotides align to TRBD2. V lost 3 bases, J lost 4 bases, and 11 bases stayed unmatched. This CDR3 region has 20 residues. The germline V gene has CDR1 SNHLY and CDR2 FYNNEI. CDR3: CASSDSYGTSGGEGANVLTF. CDR3 nucleotides: TGTGCCAGCAGTGATTCTTACGGGACTAGCGGGGGTGAGGGGGCCAACGTCCTGACTTTC.

This clone was detected only once. The V call is TRBV27, the J call TRBJ2-1; 9 nucleotides match TRBD2. Germline V gene data show CDR1 as MNHEY and CDR2 as SMNVEV (reference sequence). The length of the CDR3 is 17 residues. V dropped 6 bases and J dropped 6; count of bases not matched to a gene: 15. The CDR3 sequence is CASRGLAGLSSGNEQFF. Here the CDR3 DNA reads TGTGCCAGCAGGGGGCTAGCGGGGCTTTCCTCGGGCAATGAGCAGTTCTTC.

The V and J genes are TRBV9 and TRBJ2-5, with 8 nucleotides matching TRBD2. Trimming cost V 6 bases and J 5 bases; bases outside gene matches: 12. CDR1 SGDLS and CDR2 YYNGEE come from the germline V gene. The CDR3 consists of 15 residues. The CDR3 protein is CASTAGAGVGETQYF. The CDR3 DNA reads TGTGCCAGCACCGCAGGAGCGGGAGTAGGGGAGACCCAGTACTTC.

J is TRBJ2-1 and V is TRBV7-2; 10 bases are a match to TRBD1. The CDR3 covers 15 residues. The V segment lost 4 bases and the J segment 4 bases; nucleotides outside the gene matches: 4. Germline loops: CDR1 SGHTA, CDR2 FQGNSA. In DNA, the CDR3 is TGTGCCAGCAGCTCCGACAGGGGGCTGTACAATGAGCAGTTCTTC. Its protein is CASSSDRGLYNEQFF.

The chain uses TRBV7-9 and TRBJ1-5, with TRBD1 as a possible D gene (6 bases). Germline V gives CDR1 SEHNR, CDR2 FQNEAQ (reference sequence). This CDR3 spans 14 amino acids. V lost 4 bases and J 6 bases, leaving 13 bases between the germline ends. CDR3 DNA: TGTGCCAGCAGCTCCGGACAGACTTCTCAGCCCCAGCATTTT. It encodes CASSSGQTSQPQHF. The whole variable domain, remainder taken from reference TRBV7-9 and TRBJ1-5, is DTGVSQNPRHKITKRGQNVTFRCDPISEHNRLYWYRQTLGQGPEFLTYFQNEAQLEKSRLLSDRFSAERPKGSFSTLEIQRTEQGDSAMYLCASSSGQTSQPQHFGDGTRLSIL.

The chain uses TRBV28 and TRBJ2-1; the D gene is possibly TRBD2 (6 bases). The CDR3 contains 14 residues. The V end was cut by 5 bases, the J end by 7 bases, with 15 bases between. Germline V gene data show CDR1 as MDHEN and CDR2 as SYDVKM. CDR3: CASSMAGRVNEQFF. The CDR3 DNA follows: TGTGCCAGCAGTATGGCGGGAAGGGTAAATGAGCAGTTCTTC.

This chain links TRBV3-1 (or the pseudogene TRBV3-2) with TRBJ1-1, with 7 bases fitting TRBD1. This CDR3 is 12 amino acids long. Germline V gene lookup returns CDR1 LGHDT and CDR2 YNNKEL (reference sequence). Trimming cost V 5 bases and J 6 bases; bases outside gene matches: 3. CDR3 sequence reads: CASSSTGSEAFF. The CDR3 nucleotides are TGTGCCAGCAGCTCGACAGGGTCTGAAGCTTTCTTT.

The table lists this clone with a few counts. The rearrangement joins TRBV3-1 (or the pseudogene TRBV3-2) to TRBJ2-2, with 9 bases matching TRBD2. Trimming cost V 7 bases and J 2 bases; bases outside gene matches: 5. The CDR3 length is 15 residues. Germline V gene sequence: CDR1 LGHDT, CDR2 YNNKEL (reference sequence). Written as DNA, the CDR3 is TGTGCCAGCACAGCTAGCGGGACCAACACCGGGGAGCTGTTTTTT. This sequence encodes CASTASGTNTGELFF.

The rearrangement joins TRBV11-2 to TRBJ1-3; tentatively, D is TRBD1 (6 bases). V gave up 4 bases and J gave up 0 bases, with 16 bases separating them. The germline gives CDR1 SGHAT, CDR2 FQNNGV. The CDR3 has 17 amino acids. The DNA of the CDR3 is TGTGCCAGCAGCTCGCCTCGGACAGCCAACTCTGGAAACACCATATATTTT. It encodes CASSSPRTANSGNTIYF.

The chain is built from TRBV7-8 and TRBJ1-2, with D uncertain. Germline V gene lookup returns CDR1 SGHVS and CDR2 FQNEAQ. The V end lost 2 bases, the J end lost 0 bases, and 7 bases lay between the germline ends. The CDR3 covers 14 residues. This CDR3 is CASSLTDANYGYTF. In DNA, the CDR3 is TGTGCCAGCAGCTTAACAGACGCTAACTATGGCTACACCTTC.

The CDR3 here is CASKTDPVQETQYF. The CDR3 DNA follows: TGCGCCAGCAAGACAGACCCCGTCCAAGAGACCCAGTACTTC. The chain combines TRBV5-1 with TRBJ2-5, with TRBD1 as a possible D gene (5 bases). CDR1 is SGHRS and CDR2 is YFSETQ in the germline V gene. The ends were cut back, 6 bases at V and 1 base at J, with 13 bases in the middle. The CDR3 is made up of 14 amino acids. The whole variable domain, remainder taken from reference TRBV5-1 and TRBJ2-5, is KAGVTQTPRYLIKTRGQQVTLSCSPISGHRSVSWYQQTPGQGLQFLFEYFSETQRNKGNFPGRFSGRQFSNSRSEMNVSTLELGDSALYLCASKTDPVQETQYFGPGTRLLVL.

This clone was picked up a small number of times. The gene calls are TRBV5-1 and TRBJ1-6; tentatively, D is TRBD1 (6 bases). The germline CDR1 and CDR2 sequences are SGHRS and YFSETQ. CDR3 length: 15 residues. The ends were cut back, 9 bases at V and 4 bases at J, with 17 bases in the middle. The chain's CDR3 is CATSTGDYYNSPLHF. CDR3 nucleotides: TGCGCCACCTCGACAGGCGACTATTATAATTCACCCCTCCACTTT. Full variable domain (remainder filled in from reference TRBV5-1 and TRBJ1-6): KAGVTQTPRYLIKTRGQQVTLSCSPISGHRSVSWYQQTPGQGLQFLFEYFSETQRNKGNFPGRFSGRQFSNSRSEMNVSTLELGDSALYLCATSTGDYYNSPLHFGNGTRLTVT.

The chain is built from TRBV19 and TRBJ2-7; 11 nucleotides match TRBD2. Germline assignment: CDR1 LNHDA and CDR2 SQIVND (reference sequence). The CDR3 contains 18 residues. V shed 5 bases, J shed 2 bases, and the junction held 14 bases outside the gene matches. In DNA form, the CDR3 reads TGTGCCAGTAGTCTAATGGCCCCTAGCGGGAGGACAGCCTACGAGCAGTACTTC. It specifies CASSLMAPSGRTAYEQYF.

V is TRBV2 and J is TRBJ1-1; maybe TRBD1 (6 bases). CDR1 is SNHLY and CDR2 is FYNNEI in the germline V gene. The CDR3 runs 15 residues. V was trimmed by 6 bases and J by 2 bases, leaving 16 bases between them. Here the CDR3 reads CASRGQGIGNTEAFF. CDR3 nucleotides: TGTGCCAGCAGGGGGCAGGGGATCGGAAACACTGAAGCTTTCTTT.

This chain uses TRBV7-8 with TRBJ1-5; 7 bases are shared with TRBD1. The CDR3 covers 16 residues. The J segment lost 5 bases and the V segment lost 5 bases, leaving 12 bases of the junction unmatched. Germline loops: CDR1 SGHVS, CDR2 FQNEAQ. The chain's CDR3 is CASSNDRAMEDQPQHF. CDR3 nucleotide sequence: TGTGCCAGCAGCAACGACAGGGCAATGGAGGATCAGCCCCAGCATTTT.

This chain joins TRBV5-1 and TRBJ1-1; D possibly corresponds to TRBD1 (6 bases). Trimming removed 4 bases from V and 1 base from J, with 11 bases in between. The germline gives CDR1 SGHRS, CDR2 YFSETQ. The CDR3 extends over 14 amino acids. For the CDR3, the DNA is TGCGCCAGCAGCGGAGGACAGCCGAACACTGAAGCTTTCTTT. Amino acid sequence: CASSGGQPNTEAFF. Filled out from reference TRBV5-1 and TRBJ1-1, the complete variable domain reads KAGVTQTPRYLIKTRGQQVTLSCSPISGHRSVSWYQQTPGQGLQFLFEYFSETQRNKGNFPGRFSGRQFSNSRSEMNVSTLELGDSALYLCASSGGQPNTEAFFGQGTRLTVV.

The rearrangement joins TRBV5-1 to TRBJ1-1; TRBD1 might be the D (5 bases). Per the germline V gene, CDR1 is SGHRS and CDR2 is YFSETQ. This CDR3 spans 14 amino acids. The V and J ends lost 2 bases and 4 bases respectively, with 12 bases between them. DNA for the CDR3: TGCGCCAGCAGCTTCGATCCCGGGGGCACTGAAGCTTTCTTT. Protein: CASSFDPGGTEAFF.

This clone appeared a single time. The chain employs TRBV12-3 or TRBV12-4 and TRBJ2-5; 7 nucleotides line up with TRBD2. CDR3 length equals 13 residues. J lost 5 bases, V lost 4 bases, and 4 bases had no gene match. The CDR3, as DNA: TGTGCCAGCAGTTCCACTAGCGCGGAGACCCAGTACTTC. Its protein is CASSSTSAETQYF.

This clone has more than one count but fewer than ten. The CDR3 coding sequence is TGTGCCAGTAATATCAGAGGCAGGGGAGGCAATCAGCCCCAGCATTTT. It specifies CASNIRGRGGNQPQHF. The rearrangement links TRBV19 to TRBJ1-5; TRBD1 might be the D (6 bases). This CDR3 comprises 16 residues. Deletions cut 7 bases from V and 2 bases from J, with 18 bases between. In germline, CDR1 is LNHDA, CDR2 SQIVND (reference sequence).

This rearrangement joins TRBV11-2 to TRBJ1-6, with a tentative D call TRBD1 (6 bases). The CDR3 contains 14 residues. The V end was cut by 0 bases, the J end by 8 bases, with 8 bases between. Germline V gene data show CDR1 as SGHAT and CDR2 as FQNNGV. DNA of the CDR3: TGTGCCAGCAGCTTAGACAGGGGTTATTCACCCCTCCACTTT. Protein sequence: CASSLDRGYSPLHF.

This sequence joins TRBV28 and TRBJ2-3; 14 bases agree with TRBD2. The CDR3 loop spans 19 amino acids. The V gene end was trimmed by 1 base and the J gene end by 4 bases; junction bases not matched to a gene: 10. Germline CDR1 is MDHEN and CDR2 is SYDVKM. Written as DNA, the CDR3 is TGTGCCAGCAGTTTATTGACTAGCGGGAGGGCCGGGGAGTCAGATACGCAGTATTTT. Protein: CASSLLTSGRAGESDTQYF.

This clone was seen more than once but under ten times. V and J are TRBV18 and TRBJ2-5; D is possibly TRBD2 (6 bases). The germline V gene encodes CDR1 KGHSH and CDR2 LQKENI. V lost 3 bases and J lost 2, with 13 bases in between. The CDR3 loop spans 15 amino acids. DNA of the CDR3: TGTGCCAGCTCACCCATCGGGAGTAGGCAAGAGACCCAGTACTTC. It translates to CASSPIGSRQETQYF.